This is a list of T cell receptor beta chains from one sample in a study of blood T cell repertoires in COVID-19. Sequenced by immunoSEQ multiplex PCR; TCRdb stores in-frame clones only, minus some. Of 75,000 to 100,000 clones listed, 65% to 85% are singletons. The material sequenced was peripheral blood. Receptors originate from a woman over 75 with acute or convalescent COVID-19. Each CDR3 is given with its conserved first and last residue. A D gene is named only where the DNA matches it firmly. Size values are once, few and many counts, or a class for expanded clones, and some rows have none.

d_call j_call clone_size v_call cdr3_nt cdr3_aa
TRBD1 TRBJ1-5 NA TRBV28 TGTGCCAGCAGTTCTCCTGGGGACAGGAAAGGACAGCCCCAGCATTTT CASSSPGDRKGQPQHF
TRBD1 TRBJ1-6 NA TRBV13 TGTGCCAGCAGCTCAACCTCGGGACAGGCAAATTCACCCCTCCACTTT CASSSTSGQANSPLHF
NA TRBJ1-1 NA TRBV29-1 TGCAGCGTTGAAGATCGGAGAGGGGAGGGAGCTTTCTTT CSVEDRRGEGAFF
NA TRBJ1-2 NA TRBV28 TGTGCCAGCAGTACAGAATACTATGGCTACACCTTC CASSTEYYGYTF
TRBD1 TRBJ1-4 NA TRBV5-5 TGTGCCAGCAGCTCACAGGGGGGCTTTACTAATGAAAAACTGTTTTTT CASSSQGGFTNEKLFF
NA TRBJ1-5 once TRBV6-1 TGTGCCAGCAGTGATGGGCGGAGGCTTCAGCCCCAGCATTTT CASSDGRRLQPQHF
TRBD1 TRBJ1-5 NA TRBV7-2 TGTGCCAGCAGCTCACAGGGGAATCAGCCCCAGCATTTT CASSSQGNQPQHF
TRBD1 TRBJ1-1 NA TRBV9 TGTGCCAGCAGCGTAGACGGGACAGATGTCATGAACACTGAAGCTTTCTTT CASSVDGTDVMNTEAFF
TRBD1 TRBJ1-5 NA TRBV28 TGTGCCAGCAGTTTCCTGACAGGGGGCAATCAGCCCCAGCATTTT CASSFLTGGNQPQHF
TRBD1 TRBJ2-4 NA TRBV18 TGTGCCAGCTCACCACCGAACCGAGGACAGGGGTTTCAGTACTTC CASSPPNRGQGFQYF
NA TRBJ1-4 NA TRBV2 TGTGCCAGCAGTGCCGTCGGGAGGGCTAATGAAAAACTGTTTTTT CASSAVGRANEKLFF
TRBD1 TRBJ1-6 NA TRBV10-3 TGTGCCATCAGTGAGGGGGGGCTCACAGGGGCTAATTCACCCCTCCACTTT CAISEGGLTGANSPLHF
TRBD1 TRBJ2-2 NA TRBV7-6 TGTGCCAGCAGCCGACAGGGAGACTCTACGGGGGAGCTGTTTTTT CASSRQGDSTGELFF
TRBD2 TRBJ2-1 NA TRBV4-3 TGCGCCAGCAGCCAAGATGTAGCGGGGGCCATCTACAATGAGCAGTTCTTC CASSQDVAGAIYNEQFF
TRBD1 TRBJ1-5 NA TRBV4-1 TGCGCCAGCAGCCTTTCCCTGTGGGACAGGGGGAAAGGGGAGAATCAGCCCCAGCATTTT CASSLSLWDRGKGENQPQHF
TRBD1 TRBJ2-5 NA TRBV9 TGTGCCAGCAGCGGAGGGGGCAGGGGCCAAGAGACCCAGTACTTC CASSGGGRGQETQYF
TRBD1 TRBJ2-1 NA TRBV18 TGTGCCAGCTCACCCGGACAGGGGACCAGTGCAGGAGTGAATGAGCAGTTCTTC CASSPGQGTSAGVNEQFF
NA TRBJ1-1 NA TRBV6-5 TGTGCCAGCAGGGAGAGGGGGATAATAACTGAAGCTTTCTTT CASRERGIITEAFF
NA TRBJ1-5 few TRBV28 TGTGCCAGCAGTTCCCCGGCGGGTACCAATCAGCCCCAGCATTTT CASSSPAGTNQPQHF
NA TRBJ1-2 NA TRBV5-4 TGTGCCAGCAGAGATACAGGGAAATATGGCTACACCTTC CASRDTGKYGYTF
TRBD1 TRBJ2-5 once TRBV5-8 TGTGCCAGCAGCTTTGCGCTGGGAGCAGGGGGATCGGAGACCCAGTACTTC CASSFALGAGGSETQYF
TRBD1 TRBJ1-6 NA TRBV10-3 TGTGCCATCAGCGCCGGGACAGGGTCTTCACCCCTCCACTTT CAISAGTGSSPLHF
TRBD1 TRBJ2-3 NA TRBV4-2 TGTGCCAGCAGCCAATATACGAGGGGACAGCGCACAGATACGCAGTATTTT CASSQYTRGQRTDTQYF
NA TRBJ2-1 NA TRBV6-2/TRBV6-3 TGTGCCAGCAGTTACTCGATAAACAGCTACTACAATGAGCAGTTCTTC CASSYSINSYYNEQFF
TRBD1 TRBJ1-3 once TRBV27 TGTGCCAGCAGTTTTCGGACAGGGGACACCATATATTTT CASSFRTGDTIYF
NA TRBJ2-3 once TRBV2 TGTGCCAGCGATAGGGGGGGCGTTGGTACGCAGTATTTT CASDRGGVGTQYF
TRBD1 TRBJ2-7 NA TRBV6-1 TGTGCCAGCAGTGAAGGGGGGGACAGGTTGAGGCAGGACGAGCAGTACTTC CASSEGGDRLRQDEQYF
TRBD1 TRBJ1-1 NA TRBV5-1 TGCGCCAGCAGCTTTCGGCAGGGGGAAAGGAACACTGAAGCTTTCTTT CASSFRQGERNTEAFF
TRBD2 TRBJ2-1 NA TRBV11-2 TGTGCCAGCAGCTTCCGGACTAGCGGGGGGGCCTACAATGAGCAGTTCTTC CASSFRTSGGAYNEQFF
TRBD1 TRBJ1-2 NA TRBV6-2/TRBV6-3 TGTGCCAGCAGTCTAGGACAGGGGGCGTCTCGTGGCTACACCTTC CASSLGQGASRGYTF
TRBD1 TRBJ2-3 NA TRBV24-1 TGTGCCACCAGTGAAAACAGAGCCGGGACAGGGTCAGATACGCAGTATTTT CATSENRAGTGSDTQYF
TRBD1 TRBJ1-6 NA TRBV5-8 TGTGCCAGCAGCCAACGCACAGGGGCGGTGGATTCACCCCTCCACTTT CASSQRTGAVDSPLHF
NA TRBJ2-7 NA TRBV28 TGTGCCAGCAGTTTTTTGCAGGCAACCTACGAGCAGTACTTC CASSFLQATYEQYF
NA TRBJ1-1 NA TRBV9 TGTGCCAGCAGCCCTCGACAGGTTAGAGGGACTGAAGCTTTCTTT CASSPRQVRGTEAFF
NA TRBJ2-5 NA TRBV9 TGTGCCAGCAGCGATTCAGCGGGACACCCAGATCCTACCCAGTACTTC CASSDSAGHPDPTQYF
TRBD1 TRBJ1-4 NA TRBV2 TGTGCCAGCAGGGGGACAGGATTTAATGAAAAACTGTTTTTT CASRGTGFNEKLFF
TRBD1 TRBJ1-2 few TRBV2 TGTGCCAGCAAAGAGGGGGCCTCTGACGGCTACACCTTC CASKEGASDGYTF
TRBD2 TRBJ2-3 NA TRBV4-1 TGCGCCAGCAGCCTGACCGGGACTAGCGGGGGACCAGATACGCAGTATTTT CASSLTGTSGGPDTQYF
NA TRBJ2-7 once TRBV28 TGTGCCAGCAGGGCCCACGGGGACTCCTACGAGCAGTACTTC CASRAHGDSYEQYF
NA TRBJ2-2 once TRBV6-2/TRBV6-3 TGTGCCAGCAGTCCACATGGGCCCGACAGAGGGGAGCTGTTTTTT CASSPHGPDRGELFF
TRBD2 TRBJ2-3 NA TRBV5-1 TGCGCCAGCAGAGGGCTAGCGGGGGGGCCGGGCACAGATACGCAGTATTTT CASRGLAGGPGTDTQYF
TRBD2 TRBJ2-1 few TRBV9 TGTGCCAGCAGCCCTCTAGCGGGGGAACCCAATGAGCAGTTCTTC CASSPLAGEPNEQFF
TRBD1 TRBJ2-7 NA TRBV27 TGTGCCAGCAGTTCCATACACACAGGGGCCTACGAGCAGTACTTC CASSSIHTGAYEQYF
TRBD2 TRBJ2-5 NA TRBV6-5 TGTGCCAGCGACGGCGGGGGGGCTGGAGAGACCCAGTACTTC CASDGGGAGETQYF
NA TRBJ1-1 NA TRBV5-1 TGCGCCAGCAGCTTGTTCTCAGGGCCCACTGAAGCTTTCTTT CASSLFSGPTEAFF
NA TRBJ1-5 NA TRBV24-1 TGTGCCACCAGTGAAGGAGGGGACAATCAGCCCCAGCATTTT CATSEGGDNQPQHF
NA TRBJ2-1 NA TRBV12-1 TGTGCCAGCAGCTTTGATCGCGGGGGAACCATCGGGGGTGATGAGCAGTTCTTC CASSFDRGGTIGGDEQFF